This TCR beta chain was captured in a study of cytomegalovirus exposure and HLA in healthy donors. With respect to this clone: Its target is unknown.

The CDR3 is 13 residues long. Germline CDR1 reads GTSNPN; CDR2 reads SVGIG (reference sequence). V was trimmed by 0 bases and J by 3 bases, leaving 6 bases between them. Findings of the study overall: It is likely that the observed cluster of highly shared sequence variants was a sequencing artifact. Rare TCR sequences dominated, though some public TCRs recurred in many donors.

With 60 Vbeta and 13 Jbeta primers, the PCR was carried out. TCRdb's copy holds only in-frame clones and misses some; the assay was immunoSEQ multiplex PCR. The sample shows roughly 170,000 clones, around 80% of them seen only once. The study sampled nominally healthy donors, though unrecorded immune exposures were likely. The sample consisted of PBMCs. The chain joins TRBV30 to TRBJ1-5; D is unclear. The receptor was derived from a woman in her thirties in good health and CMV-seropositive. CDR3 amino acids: CAWSVAYNQPQHF. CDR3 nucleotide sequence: TGTGCCTGGAGTGTGGCATACAATCAGCCCCAGCATTTT.